This T cell receptor (beta chain) was identified during a study of shared clonotypes between healthy human individuals (dated by TCRdb to about 2020). Turning to the overall study: The cohort included a few men and a couple of women between 18 and 49 years of age. Per donor, three plates each were used for CD4 naive and CD4 memory, two for CD8 naive, and one for CD8 memory. Blood TCR repertoires of five healthy adults were deeply sequenced to estimate repertoire size and the extent of clonotype sharing between individuals. Different laboratories and diverse techniques were used to prepare libraries and sequence TCR repertoires, to increase sequencing depth and limit assay-specific biases. Per donor, leukapheresis produced somewhere between about 0.94 and 9.5 billion PBMCs. The full study reports these points: Larger estimated clonotype richness was generally found for naive subsets than for memory subsets. Based on pairwise subsampling, the degree of clonotype sharing among donors was expected to be affected by sequencing depth. Clonotypes shared by all four sorted-subset donors showed higher generation probabilities than non-shared clonotypes. Approximately 4.8% of naive CD4, around 3.5% of naive CD8, approximately 2.2% of memory CD4, and around 0.42% of memory CD8 clonotypes were shared across several donors. Sampling was restricted to blood, and TCR repertoires in tissues likely differ from the TCR repertoires found in blood. Because the study included only a small number of donors, the genetic and exposure-history diversity represented was limited. Even with the large sequencing depth, rarefaction of the sorted-subset datasets indicated that sequencing was incomplete.

CD8 naive samples were CD45RO-negative cells positively selected for CCR7, giving a CD45RA+CCR7+ population that excluded TemRA cells. The donors were healthy, HIV-negative adults with no recently reported acute infections or vaccinations. Every donor was a Caucasian adult living in Nashville, Tennessee, USA. Blood was obtained by leukapheresis, after which PBMCs were separated by Ficoll-Histopaque density gradient centrifugation and cryopreserved in liquid nitrogen vapor phase. Analytical flow cytometry was used to check the purity and quantity of every magnetically sorted T cell population. Genomic DNA was isolated from each sorted fraction and quantified by UV absorbance on a Nanodrop 2000c. Using the deep immunoSEQ assay, multiplex PCR amplified TCR CDR3 regions from genomic DNA. Extracted genomic DNA from each cell subset was distributed evenly across all wells of several immunoSEQ 96-well plates, and each plate was treated as a replicate. For sorted subsets, approximately 210 ng of genomic DNA, equivalent to roughly 30,000 T cell genomes, went into each replicate PCR. The purified libraries were quantified using a Qubit 3.0 fluorometer, sized with a Bioanalyzer 2100, and then quantified again using the KAPA Library Quantification kit. Every immunoSEQ 96-well plate was sequenced on a dedicated single-read 150-cycle Illumina NextSeq 550 flow cell. Regarding the original processing steps: Because the immunoSEQ output held only junctional sequences and lacked quality scores, the filtering could not match the filtering applied to full-length reads. To assign V/J genes and CDR3, sequences were annotated against IMGT germline references using PyIR, a Python wrapper for IgBLAST v1.9. Reads were removed for weak V/J assignments (E-value above 1e-6), missing CDR3, stop codons, out-of-frame junctions, or ambiguous translated residues. A V3J clonotype was defined by an identical inferred V gene, J gene, and CDR3 amino acid sequence. Percentage overlap between repertoires was calculated by dividing the number of shared unique clonotypes by the size of the smaller repertoire. Three approaches were used to assess repertoire richness: RTK rarefaction, the Chao1 estimator, and Recon v2.1 estimates of unobserved clonotypes. Generation probabilities were computed with OLGA for all TCRbeta clonotypes obtained by the gDNA method from four donors. TCRdb re-hosts the immuneACCESS table, in-frame sequences only. Its copies lack some clones; in the studies checked, an unresolved V gene accounts for under half of them, and the cause for the rest is not known. The V and J calls and clone size are taken from that table; D and trimming were inferred from the DNA. Here the sample has roughly 650,000 clones; 95% to 96% occur a single time. 0.095% to 0.13% of the sample rests with the top ten.

Reading from cysteine to phenylalanine, the CDR3 counts 14 amino acids. The kept DNA is CDR3 alone, 42 bases in frame from the first base. V and J are truncated by 0 bases and 1 base respectively, leaving an intervening sequence of 5 bases. In the germline V gene, CDR1 corresponds to SGDLS and CDR2 to YYNGEE. On this clone: Its antigen is still unknown. Nothing much larger sits one base from this clone, and base qualities are not available.

Sequencing was done on a sample of naive CD8+ T cells sorted from blood. This specimen's cell subset or site label, interpreted: CD45RA+CCR7+. The chain employs TRBV9 and TRBJ1-3, with the D gene not confidently named. This receptor was obtained from a young woman in good health. CDR3 loop: CASSVGHSGNTIYF. DNA sequence: TGTGCCAGCAGCGTAGGTCATTCTGGAAACACCATATATTTT.